Included here is one T cell receptor (beta chain) sequence, with context. Original data processing: From reference gene primer amplification, estimates of nucleated cell counts were derived. Profiling relied on immunoSEQ multiplex PCR, and the TCRdb table lists in-frame clones only, not all of them. D and trimming were read from the DNA, whereas the V and J calls and clone size are those reported in that table. Of more than 150,000 clones detected, approximately 87% appear once; the ten largest clones hold about 3.9%. The data derive from a study of blood T cell repertoires in COVID-19. The wider study: Samples taken during acute and convalescent COVID-19 were collected in the United States, Italy and Spain. T cells, B-cell-depleted T cells, or PBMCs provided the cDNA or gDNA that served as material.

The CDR3 is 11 amino acids. The germline gives CDR1 DFQATT, CDR2 SNEGSKA (reference sequence). J gave up 7 bases and V 3 bases, and 0 bases lay outside the gene matches. Sequencing was carried out using peripheral blood. This chain links TRBV20-1 with TRBJ2-1; 7 bases map to TRBD2. The receptor was isolated from a woman in her 70s with acute or convalescent COVID-19. This CDR3 is CSASGRNEQFF. Written as DNA, the CDR3 is TGCAGTGCTAGCGGGAGGAATGAGCAGTTCTTC.